This T cell receptor (beta chain) is from a study of CD8+ T cells in alopecia areata. Study-wide context: Twice daily, treated patients received 5 to 10 mg of oral tofacitinib. Tofacitinib administration persisted for 6 to 18 months, succeeded by 6 months off drug.

It was cDNA, reverse transcribed from extracted RNA, that served as the sequencing template. This table comes from immunoSEQ multiplex PCR, and its TCRdb copy is limited to in-frame clones, with some not included. The data hold fewer than 250,000 clones, with approximately 38% observed a single time. CDR3 length equals 15 residues. V was pared by 5 bases and J by 4 bases, with 8 bases of the junction left unmatched. CDR1 is SGHVS, CDR2 FQNEAQ, per germline. Treatment of the sample: oral pan-JAK inhibitor, 5-10 mg twice daily. Peripheral blood, together with lesional scalp punch biopsies, was collected from alopecia areata patients. Study-level findings and limits: Throughout tofacitinib, many expanded lesional clones continued to persist in scalp and blood.

Notes on this clone: Its antigen remains unknown.

The chain links TRBV7-8 to TRBJ1-2; 9 bases are a match to TRBD1. Source: CD4+ T cells sorted from blood, taken around week 30, from a patient treated with tofacitinib. The receptor was derived from a human donor with alopecia areata. As DNA, the CDR3 is TGTGCCAGCAGCCCCGGGACAGGGAGTGCCTATGGCTACACCTTC. Translating gives CASSPGTGSAYGYTF.